A single sample gave rise to the 4 T cell receptor beta chains below, sequenced in a study of blood T cell repertoires in COVID-19 (dated by TCRdb to 2020 to 2021). The library relied on the immunoSEQ multiplex PCR assay. Entries here come from immuneACCESS through TCRdb and include only in-frame sequences with V and J called. Some clones fail to appear in such tables; in the studies checked, an unresolved V gene covers under half of the shortfall, and the cause of the remainder is unknown. Across this sample there are fewer than 350,000 clones, with 88% seen only once. The biggest ten clones account for 1.5% to 2% of the sample. Material for sequencing was peripheral blood. The receptors derive from a woman aged 25 to 39 with COVID-19, enrolled during active disease.

The rearrangement uses TRBV2 and TRBJ2-5, with D uncertain. CDR1 SNHLY and CDR2 FYNNEI come from the germline V gene. V lost 7 bases and J 1 base, leaving 10 bases between the germline ends. The CDR3 spans 13 residues. The CDR3 coding sequence is TGTGCCAGCAACCCTTTACTCCAAGAGACCCAGTACTTC. It yields the protein CASNPLLQETQYF.

The chain carries TRBV6-5 and TRBJ1-2; D perhaps matches TRBD1 (6 bases). Germline assignment: CDR1 MNHEY and CDR2 SVGAGI. The CDR3 is 14 residues long. V gave up 7 bases and J gave up 7 bases, with 19 bases separating them. CDR3 amino acids: CASTRSRGTGGYTF. For the CDR3, the DNA is TGTGCCAGCACCCGGTCAAGGGGGACGGGTGGCTACACCTTC.

The rearrangement uses TRBV13 and TRBJ2-3; 11 bases line up with TRBD2. With 6 bases clipped from V and 6 bases from J, the junction kept 2 bases outside the gene matches. CDR1 is PRHDT, CDR2 FYEKMQ, per germline (reference sequence). The CDR3 totals 13 residues. CDR3 sequence reads: CASSSGGADTQYF. CDR3 nucleotide sequence: TGTGCCAGCAGTAGCGGGGGGGCCGATACGCAGTATTTT. The variable domain in full, with the rest retrieved from reference TRBV13 and TRBJ2-3, is AAGVIQSPRHLIKEKRETATLKCYPIPRHDTVYWYQQGPGQDPQFLISFYEKMQSDKGSIPDRFSAQQFSDYHSELNMSSLELGDSALYFCASSSGGADTQYFGPGTRLTVL.

This clone came up once. This sequence joins TRBV7-2 and TRBJ2-3; the D gene is possibly TRBD1 (6 bases). V lost 4 bases and J 4 bases, leaving 12 bases between the germline ends. The CDR3 is 14 amino acids. CDR1 is SGHTA, CDR2 FQGNSA, per germline. Here the CDR3 reads CASSSRGTPDTQYF. In nucleotides, the CDR3 is TGTGCCAGCAGCTCGCGAGGGACACCAGATACGCAGTATTTT.